This TCR beta chain was observed in a study of blood T cell repertoires in COVID-19. Study-level information: The United States, Italy and Spain supplied acute and convalescent COVID-19 samples. PBMCs, B-cell-depleted T cells, or T cells were the source of the cDNA or gDNA that made up the material.

V was cut by 1 base and J by 5 bases, with 7 bases left in between. The CDR3 contains 13 residues. Germline assignment: CDR1 LNHDA and CDR2 SQIVND (reference sequence). This clone has more than one count but fewer than ten. In the original workflow: Reference gene primers were amplified, and this amplification served to estimate nucleated cell counts. Repertoires were generated with immunoSEQ multiplex PCR, while TCRdb's copy carries only in-frame clones and drops some. The V and J calls and clone size come from that table; D and trimming were worked out from the DNA. The sample contains hundreds of thousands of clones, approximately 84% of which appear only once.

Sequencing was performed on peripheral blood. The rearrangement links TRBV19 to TRBJ2-3; D is possibly TRBD1 (5 bases). The source is a woman aged 25-40 years who had recovered from COVID-19. The CDR3 here is CASSIAREDTQYF. For the CDR3, the DNA is TGTGCCAGTAGTATAGCCAGGGAAGATACGCAGTATTTT.